The text below deals with one T cell receptor beta chain. The antigen remains undetermined. TCRdb reanalysed the 5' RACE reads using MiXCR and keeps one entry per CDR3 protein. The sample has under 350,000 distinct CDR3 sequences; more than 8% are singletons. Trimming removed 4 bases from V and 0 bases from J, with 7 bases in between. The CDR3 sequence is 12 residues long. Germline values: CDR1 SQVTM, CDR2 ANQGSEA. This sample stems from a study of identical twins. Study-level results: The study found that models underestimated out-of-frame TCR alpha sharing in monozygotic twins. Conclusions came from cross-sectional statistical analysis, not from following the same donors. Cord blood beta clonotypes that were abundant carried fewer insertions, and memory repertoires showed no such trend.

These data also featured in a second study, about yellow fever vaccine responses in identical twins. That work contributes: As reported, the vaccine T cell response of twins seemed partly convergent and partly personalized.

The rearrangement joins TRBV29-1 to TRBJ2-7; tentative D call: TRBD2 (5 bases). This receptor was taken from a woman aged 18-35 years in good health. Source material: CD8+ T cells sorted from blood. In nucleotides, the CDR3 is TGCAGCGTTGCGGGGAACTCCTACGAGCAGTACTTC. It encodes CSVAGNSYEQYF.